The source of this T cell receptor beta chain is a study of cytomegalovirus exposure and HLA in healthy donors (dated by TCRdb to about 2017). Concerning the study at large: In an earlier analysis of approximately 500 of the donors, around 290 Gb of sequence data and some 120 million unique TCR beta sequences from 150 million to 200 million T cells were reported. Typing coverage varied by locus: 629-630 donors for A, B, C, DRB1 and DQB1; roughly 520 for DQA1; about 570 for DPA1; around 450 for DPB1. A later genetic analysis took genome-wide SNP genotypes for 398 of the 666 donors and used that subset as a discovery cohort. Besides the first cohort of roughly 660 subjects, a separate validation cohort made up of 90 to 150 different subjects was used. Every discovery cohort repertoire had been produced on one sequencing platform. An early release covering roughly 640 HLA-typed donors comprised 250 to 350 gigabases of sequencing data and approximately 80 million unique TCR sequences. The study aimed to test whether signatures of past pathogen exposure could be identified by cataloging public T cell receptors. The study combined high-throughput TCR immunosequencing, statistical association of individual TCRs with disease status, and machine learning to predict cytomegalovirus infection status. An earlier analysis of 500 to 650 of the donors applied high-throughput TCR beta sequencing to assess whether each TCR beta V gene segment acted as functional or pseudogenic. A later analysis re-analyzed previously published TCR beta repertoires from 500 to 700 donors and added high-resolution HLA genotyping to study TCR occurrence patterns. The genetic ancestry cluster associated with self-reported Caucasian donors included about 84% of the approximately 410 genotyped donors. Among roughly 400 genotyped donors of the cohort, an average of 235,054 unique TCR beta nucleotide sequences were sequenced per donor, around 20% of them non-productive. The later analysis used no new phenotypic data to find candidate immune exposures, relying instead on TCR beta sequences and their occurrence across donors. HLA typing covered class I and class II loci at four-digit resolution. Donor age, sex, ethnicity and CMV serostatus were collected together with the repertoire data. About 5 DR-DQ haplotypes were handled as single units for association and clustering, since linkage in the cohort was strong. The study profiled the T cell repertoires of around 700 subjects by immunosequencing and related them to cytomegalovirus serostatus.

Broad study findings and their caveats: When HLA alleles, especially DR and DQ, strongly co-occurred, TCR associations were difficult to assign to individual alleles. In a later genetic analysis, a missense DCLRE1C variant was associated with V-gene and J-gene trimming of TCR beta chains, and the association was replicated in an independent cohort. HLA typing was unavailable for some donors at each locus, so association tests used only the typed subset. Broadly in line with IMGT annotations, most TCR beta V segments showed up in productive rearrangements about 90% or about 30% of the time in an earlier analysis of several hundred of the donors. Across donors, most TCR sequences were observed very rarely, whereas some public TCRs were present in many individuals. The authors suggested that the approach could potentially be extended to other disease states and immunological phenotypes. According to a later genetic analysis, donors in an Asian-associated ancestry cluster had fewer N-insertions in productive TCRs than the roughly 670-donor mean. Some IMGT-functional V segments, including TRBV6-2 and TRBV6-3, could not be distinguished by the 87-base-pair reads and were therefore excluded. The study listed 164 TCR beta chains as associated with cytomegalovirus. A few of the identified cytomegalovirus-associated TCR beta chains were confirmed in vitro to be specific for cytomegalovirus antigens. The presence/absence analyses assumed that sequencing depth was roughly uniform across donors, and that assumption may not be true. A later analysis reported that several top co-occurrence clusters appeared linked to parvovirus B19, influenza, CMV and Epstein-Barr virus. Linkage disequilibrium might explain the correlated functional status among segregating V segments, but an unknown experimental factor could not be ruled out. The classifier was reported to diagnose cytomegalovirus status with high specificity and sensitivity in both the original cohort and the validation cohort. Over 15 rarely observed V segments, including chromosome 9 orphons, were excluded from the earlier analysis of some 590 of the donors because counts were too low. This cohort had only TCR beta chains sequenced, and the lack of alpha or paired-chain data limited which features could be detected. In a later analysis, HLA-associated TCR beta chains were found to be more clonally expanded and to have lower generation probabilities than equally common non-associated chains. A further reported finding was that TCR beta sequences accurately predicted the HLA-A and HLA-B alleles for most subjects in the first cohort. A later analysis found that most CMV-associated TCR beta chains appeared HLA-restricted, with HLA associations seemingly driven largely by CMV exposure. At a false discovery rate of 0.05, a later analysis linked under 20,000 TCR beta sequences to specific HLA alleles. Immune exposure information for the cohort was limited to CMV serostatus. A cluster of highly shared sequence variants was judged likely to represent a technical artifact of the sequencing pipeline. According to a later analysis, TCR association rates differed among HLA loci, with DRB1 alleles showing the most associated TCRs and HLA-C alleles showing the fewest.

Library creation used the immunoSEQ multiplex PCR assay. For the multiplex PCR, a mixture combining 60 forward primers for TCR Vbeta segments and 13 reverse primers for TCR Jbeta segments was used. The CDR3 region of rearranged TCR beta genes was amplified from genomic DNA by a multiplex PCR assay. On the Illumina HiSeq System, the amplified TCR beta libraries were sequenced as 87-base-pair reads. Per the authors' processing: A later analysis counted tens of millions of unique TCR beta chains across the 550 to 700 repertoires, and roughly 9.9 million of these chains were shared by at least two donors. To remove PCR and sequencing errors, raw reads were error-corrected and collapsed into unique sequences using a nearest-neighbor algorithm that merged closely related sequences. V, D and J gene segments were assigned by aligning CDR3 sequences to IMGT reference sequences. For a sequence to be retained, a match of at least six nucleotides was required to both a V gene segment and a J gene segment. Rearrangements were classified as productive when the CDR3 lacked stop codons and remained in frame with V and J, and all other rearrangements were classified as non-productive. Following IMGT convention, CDR3 was defined as the stretch from the second conserved V-encoded cysteine up to the conserved J-encoded phenylalanine. The earlier analysis of 450 to 750 of the donors excluded any sequence lacking an unambiguous match to a single V gene segment. An earlier analysis of 500 to 600 of the donors classified V segments as functional when productive rearrangements were above 56.7% and as segregating when the standard deviation between donors was above 5%. A statistical classification framework was developed to diagnose cytomegalovirus status using the catalog of TCR beta chain sequences. In a later analysis, TCR nucleotide sequences were compared against IMGT/GENE-DB human TR gene sequences so that V and J genes could be assigned. A later analysis assigned CDR3 sequences and most-parsimonious VDJ recombination scenarios with the TCRdist pipeline. In a later analysis, each TCR beta chain was defined by its CDR3 amino acid sequence together with its V-gene family, and reads lacking a unique V-gene family were excluded. A later analysis removed 500 to 600 highly shared, low-generation-probability nucleotide sequences to deal with suspected cross-contamination and a sequencing artifact. In a later analysis, a clonal expansion index was calculated for each public chain from normalized within-repertoire ranks of inferred template counts. In a later analysis, generation probabilities were computed with a VDJ recombination model fitted to out-of-frame rearrangements, and the resulting probabilities were checked against IGoR. In a later analysis, TCR-TCR, TCR-HLA and TCR-CMV co-occurrence was scored with hypergeometric tests, and a repertoire-size bias correction was applied to TCR pairs. To estimate false discovery rates, a later analysis permuted the HLA or CMV assignments 20 times. A later analysis grouped co-occurring TCRs with DBSCAN, adding TCRdist sequence similarity when clustering within HLA-allele-positive subsets. Co-occurrence clustering excluded repertoires with fewer than 30,000 or more than 120,000 public chains, plus five with anomalous nucleotide sharing. TCRdb's version of the immuneACCESS table is confined to in-frame rearrangements and falls short of the full clone set. An unresolved V gene accounts for under half of the shortfall where checked; the remainder is of unknown origin. That table supplies the V and J calls and clone size; D and trimming were determined from the DNA. Here the sample has 90,000 to 150,000 clones; around 80% occur a single time. The top ten clones comprise about 0.22% of the sample.

The cohort consisted of 600 or so healthy bone marrow donors. All cohort members were sampled while nominally healthy, although unrecorded immune exposures were likely present. The donor was CMV seronegative and belonged to the group of more than 300 seronegative cohort members. Each donor provided a peripheral blood sample, and peripheral blood mononuclear cells were used for TCR beta sequencing. Genomic DNA extraction from the blood cell samples was performed with the Qiagen DNeasy Blood Extraction Kit. V lost 0 bases and J lost 1 base; the stretch between them is 5 bases long. Measured from the cysteine to the phenylalanine, the CDR3 is 14 residues long. The retained sequence is limited to the CDR3, 42 bases, with the frame set at the first base. Via the germline V gene, CDR1 is SGHVS and CDR2 FNYEAQ. Worth noting for this clone: Its antigen remains unidentified. No clone much larger than this one lies a single base away; base qualities are absent.

In this chain, TRBV7-6 is recombined with TRBJ2-3, with no D gene named confidently. Sequences were obtained from PBMCs. This clonotype was sampled from a man aged 50 to 59 in good health and CMV-seronegative. The nucleotide sequence is given as TGTGCCAGCAGCTTAGCGGGCGGCACAGATACGCAGTATTTT. This codes for CASSLAGGTDTQYF.